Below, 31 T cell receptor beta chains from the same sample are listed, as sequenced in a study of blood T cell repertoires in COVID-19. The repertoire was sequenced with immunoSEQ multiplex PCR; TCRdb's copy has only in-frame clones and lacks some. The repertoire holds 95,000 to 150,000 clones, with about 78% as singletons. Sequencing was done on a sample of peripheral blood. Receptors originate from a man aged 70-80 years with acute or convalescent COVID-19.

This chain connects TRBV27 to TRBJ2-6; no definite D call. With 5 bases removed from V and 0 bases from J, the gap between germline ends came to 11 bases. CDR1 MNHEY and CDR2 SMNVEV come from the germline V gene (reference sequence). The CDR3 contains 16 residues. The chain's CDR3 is CASSLRLLSGANVLTF. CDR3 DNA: TGTGCCAGCAGTCTCAGACTGCTCTCTGGGGCCAACGTCCTGACTTTC.

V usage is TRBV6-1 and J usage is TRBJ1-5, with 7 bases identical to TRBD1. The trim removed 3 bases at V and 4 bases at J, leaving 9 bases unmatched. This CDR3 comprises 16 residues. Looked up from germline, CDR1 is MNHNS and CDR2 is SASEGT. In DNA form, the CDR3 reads TGTGCCAGCAGTGACACCGGGACAGATACGAATCAGCCCCAGCATTTT. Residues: CASSDTGTDTNQPQHF.

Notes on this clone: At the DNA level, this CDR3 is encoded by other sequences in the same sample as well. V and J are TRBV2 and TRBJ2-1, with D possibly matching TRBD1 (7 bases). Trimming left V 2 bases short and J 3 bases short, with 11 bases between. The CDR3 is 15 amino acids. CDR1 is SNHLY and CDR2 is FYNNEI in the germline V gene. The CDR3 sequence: CASSEQGGLYNEQFF. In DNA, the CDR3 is TGTGCCAGCAGTGAACAGGGGGGACTCTACAATGAGCAGTTCTTC.

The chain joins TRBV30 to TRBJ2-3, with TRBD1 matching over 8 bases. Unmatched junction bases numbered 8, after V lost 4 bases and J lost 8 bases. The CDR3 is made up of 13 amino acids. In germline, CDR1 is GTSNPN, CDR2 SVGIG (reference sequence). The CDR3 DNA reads TGTGCCTGGAAAGGACAGGGACACGTTACGCAGTATTTT. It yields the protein CAWKGQGHVTQYF.

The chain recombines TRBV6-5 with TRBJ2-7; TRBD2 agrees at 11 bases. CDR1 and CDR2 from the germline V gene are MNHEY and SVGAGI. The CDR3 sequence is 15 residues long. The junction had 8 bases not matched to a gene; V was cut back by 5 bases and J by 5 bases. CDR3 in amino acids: CASSPQPTSGDEQYF. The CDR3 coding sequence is TGTGCCAGCAGTCCCCAACCGACTAGCGGGGACGAGCAGTACTTC.

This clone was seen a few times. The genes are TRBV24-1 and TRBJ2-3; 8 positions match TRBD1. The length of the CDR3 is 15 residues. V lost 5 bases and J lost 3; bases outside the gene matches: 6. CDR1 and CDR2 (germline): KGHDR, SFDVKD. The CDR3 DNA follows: TGTGCCACCAGTGCACTGGACAGGGAGACAGATACGCAGTATTTT. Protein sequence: CATSALDRETDTQYF.

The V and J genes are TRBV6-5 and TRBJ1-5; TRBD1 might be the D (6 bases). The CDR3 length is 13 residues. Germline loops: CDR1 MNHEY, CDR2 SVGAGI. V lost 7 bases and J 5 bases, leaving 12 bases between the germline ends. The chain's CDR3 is CASKTGRDQPQHF. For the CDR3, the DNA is TGTGCCAGCAAAACAGGGAGGGATCAGCCCCAGCATTTT.

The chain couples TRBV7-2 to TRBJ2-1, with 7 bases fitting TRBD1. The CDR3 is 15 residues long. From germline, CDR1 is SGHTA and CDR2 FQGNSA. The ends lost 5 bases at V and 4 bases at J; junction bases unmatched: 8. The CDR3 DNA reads TGTGCCAGCAGCAGAGACAGGGACGTGTACAATGAGCAGTTCTTC. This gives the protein CASSRDRDVYNEQFF.

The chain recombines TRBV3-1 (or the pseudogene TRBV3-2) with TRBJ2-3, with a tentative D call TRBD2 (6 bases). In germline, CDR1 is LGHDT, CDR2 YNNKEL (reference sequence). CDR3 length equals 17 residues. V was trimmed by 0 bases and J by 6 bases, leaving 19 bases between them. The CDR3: CASSQDKAGLPSDTQYF. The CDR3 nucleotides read TGTGCCAGCAGCCAAGATAAGGCGGGACTTCCCTCCGATACGCAGTATTTT.

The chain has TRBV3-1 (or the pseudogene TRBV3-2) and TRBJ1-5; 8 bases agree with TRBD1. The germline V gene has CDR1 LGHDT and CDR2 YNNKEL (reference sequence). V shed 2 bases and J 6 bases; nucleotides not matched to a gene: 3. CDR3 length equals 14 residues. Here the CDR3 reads CASSQTTGGQPQHF. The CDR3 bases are TGTGCCAGCAGCCAAACTACAGGGGGTCAGCCCCAGCATTTT.

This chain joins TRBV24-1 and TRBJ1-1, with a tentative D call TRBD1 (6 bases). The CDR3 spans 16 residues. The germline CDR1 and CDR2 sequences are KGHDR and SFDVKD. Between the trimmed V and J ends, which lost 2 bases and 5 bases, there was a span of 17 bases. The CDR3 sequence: CATSDSGRGGSTEAFF. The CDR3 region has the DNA TGTGCCACCAGTGATTCGGGCAGGGGTGGATCAACTGAAGCTTTCTTT.

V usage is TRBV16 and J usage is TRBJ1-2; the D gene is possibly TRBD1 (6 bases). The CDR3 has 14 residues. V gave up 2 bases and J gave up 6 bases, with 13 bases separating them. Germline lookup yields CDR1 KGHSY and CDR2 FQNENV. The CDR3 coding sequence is TGTGCCAGCAGCCAAAACAGGGATGGGGATGGCTACACCTTC. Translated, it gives CASSQNRDGDGYTF.

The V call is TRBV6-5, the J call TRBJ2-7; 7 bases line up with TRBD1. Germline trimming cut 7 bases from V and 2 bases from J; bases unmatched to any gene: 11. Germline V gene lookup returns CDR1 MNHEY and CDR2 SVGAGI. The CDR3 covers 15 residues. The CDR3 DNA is TGTGCCAGCAACCTCCGGGACAGTCCACCCTACGAGCAGTACTTC. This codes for CASNLRDSPPYEQYF.

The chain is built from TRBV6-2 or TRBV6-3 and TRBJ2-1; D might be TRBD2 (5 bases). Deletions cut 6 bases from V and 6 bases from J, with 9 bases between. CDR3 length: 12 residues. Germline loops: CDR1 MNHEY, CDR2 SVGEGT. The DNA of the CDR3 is TGTGCCAGCAGCCCTAGCCGCAATGAGCAGTTCTTC. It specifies CASSPSRNEQFF.

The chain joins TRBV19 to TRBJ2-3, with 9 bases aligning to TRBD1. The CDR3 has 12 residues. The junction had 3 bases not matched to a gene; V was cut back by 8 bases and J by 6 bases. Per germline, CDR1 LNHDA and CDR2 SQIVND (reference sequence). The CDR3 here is CASRDRGDTQYF. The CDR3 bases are TGTGCCAGTCGAGACAGGGGGGATACGCAGTATTTT. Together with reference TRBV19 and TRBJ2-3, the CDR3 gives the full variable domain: DGGITQSPKYLFRKEGQNVTLSCEQNLNHDAMYWYRQDPGQGLRLIYYSQIVNDFQKGDIAEGYSVSREKKESFPLTVTSAQKNPTAFYLCASRDRGDTQYFGPGTRLTVL.

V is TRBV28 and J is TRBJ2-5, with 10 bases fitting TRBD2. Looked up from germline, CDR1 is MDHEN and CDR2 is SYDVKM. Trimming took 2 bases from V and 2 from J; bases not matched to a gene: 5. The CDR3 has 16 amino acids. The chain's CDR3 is CASSLRLAGVQETQYF. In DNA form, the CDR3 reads TGTGCCAGCAGTTTAAGGCTAGCGGGGGTACAAGAGACCCAGTACTTC.

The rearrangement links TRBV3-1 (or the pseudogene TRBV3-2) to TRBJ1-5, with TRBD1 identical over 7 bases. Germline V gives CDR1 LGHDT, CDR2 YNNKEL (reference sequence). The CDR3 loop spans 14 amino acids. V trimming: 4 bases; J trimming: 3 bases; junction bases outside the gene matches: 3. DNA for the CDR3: TGTGCCAGCAGCCCGACAGGGACCAATCAGCCCCAGCATTTT. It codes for CASSPTGTNQPQHF.

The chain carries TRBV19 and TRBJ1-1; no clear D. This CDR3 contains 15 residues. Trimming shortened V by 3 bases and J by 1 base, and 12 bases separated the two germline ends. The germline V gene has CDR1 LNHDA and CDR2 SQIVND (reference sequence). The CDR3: CASSIWSGSNTEAFF. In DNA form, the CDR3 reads TGTGCCAGTAGTATTTGGTCAGGCTCGAACACTGAAGCTTTCTTT.

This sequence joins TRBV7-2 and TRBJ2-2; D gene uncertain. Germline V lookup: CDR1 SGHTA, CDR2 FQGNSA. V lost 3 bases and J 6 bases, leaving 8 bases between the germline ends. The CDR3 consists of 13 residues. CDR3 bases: TGTGCCAGCAGCTTTCAGGTCCCCGGGGAGCTGTTTTTT. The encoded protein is CASSFQVPGELFF.

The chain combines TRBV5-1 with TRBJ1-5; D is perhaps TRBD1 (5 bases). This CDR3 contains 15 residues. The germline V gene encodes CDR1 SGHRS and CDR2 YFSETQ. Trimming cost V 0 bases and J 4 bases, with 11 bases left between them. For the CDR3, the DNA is TGCGCCAGCAGCTTGGGGGCAGGGCGGAATCAGCCCCAGCATTTT. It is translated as CASSLGAGRNQPQHF.

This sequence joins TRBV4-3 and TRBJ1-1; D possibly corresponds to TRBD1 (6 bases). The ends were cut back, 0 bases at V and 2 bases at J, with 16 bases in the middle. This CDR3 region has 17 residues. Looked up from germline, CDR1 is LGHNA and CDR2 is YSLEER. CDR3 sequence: CASSQDRGTGINTEAFF. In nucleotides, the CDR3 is TGCGCCAGCAGCCAAGATAGGGGGACGGGGATCAACACTGAAGCTTTCTTT.

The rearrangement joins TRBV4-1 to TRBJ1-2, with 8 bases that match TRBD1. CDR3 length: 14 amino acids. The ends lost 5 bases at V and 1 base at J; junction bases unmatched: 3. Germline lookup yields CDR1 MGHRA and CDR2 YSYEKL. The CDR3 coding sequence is TGCGCCAGCAGCAGAGGGACAGGTAACTATGGCTACACCTTC. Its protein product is CASSRGTGNYGYTF.

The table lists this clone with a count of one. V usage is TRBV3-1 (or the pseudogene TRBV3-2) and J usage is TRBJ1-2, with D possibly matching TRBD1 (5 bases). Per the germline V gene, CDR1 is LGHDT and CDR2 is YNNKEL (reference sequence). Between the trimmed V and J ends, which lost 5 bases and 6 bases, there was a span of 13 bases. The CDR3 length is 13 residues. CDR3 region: CASSSQGRDGYTF. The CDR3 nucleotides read TGTGCCAGCAGCTCCCAGGGAAGGGATGGCTACACCTTC.

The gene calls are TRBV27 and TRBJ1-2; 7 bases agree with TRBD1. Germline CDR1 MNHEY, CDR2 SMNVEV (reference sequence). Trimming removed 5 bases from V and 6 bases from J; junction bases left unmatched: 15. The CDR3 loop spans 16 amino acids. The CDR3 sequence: CASSLLRIGGEDGYTF. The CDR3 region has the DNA TGTGCCAGCAGTCTCTTGAGGATAGGGGGCGAGGATGGCTACACCTTC.

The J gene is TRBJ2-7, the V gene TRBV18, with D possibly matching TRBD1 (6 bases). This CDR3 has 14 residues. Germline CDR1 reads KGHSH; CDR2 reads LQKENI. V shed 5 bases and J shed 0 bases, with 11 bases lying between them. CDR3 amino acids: CASSSRTVSYEQYF. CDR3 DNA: TGTGCCAGCTCAAGTAGGACAGTCTCCTACGAGCAGTACTTC.

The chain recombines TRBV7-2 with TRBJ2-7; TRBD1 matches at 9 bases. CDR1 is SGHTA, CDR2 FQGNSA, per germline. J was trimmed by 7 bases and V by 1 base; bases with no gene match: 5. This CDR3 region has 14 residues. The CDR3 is CASSLGQGGGEQYF. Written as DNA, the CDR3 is TGTGCCAGCAGCTTAGGACAGGGGGGAGGGGAGCAGTACTTC.

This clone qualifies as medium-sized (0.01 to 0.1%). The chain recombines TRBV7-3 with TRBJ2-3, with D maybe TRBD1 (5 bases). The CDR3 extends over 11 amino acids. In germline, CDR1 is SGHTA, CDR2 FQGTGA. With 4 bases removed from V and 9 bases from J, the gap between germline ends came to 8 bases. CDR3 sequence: CASSSQGTQYF. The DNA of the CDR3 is TGTGCCAGCAGCTCCCAGGGCACGCAGTATTTT. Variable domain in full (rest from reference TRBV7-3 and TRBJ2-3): GAGVSQTPSNKVTEKGKYVELRCDPISGHTALYWYRQSLGQGPEFLIYFQGTGAADDSGLPNDRFFAVRPEGSVSTLKIQRTERGDSAVYLCASSSQGTQYFGPGTRLTVL.

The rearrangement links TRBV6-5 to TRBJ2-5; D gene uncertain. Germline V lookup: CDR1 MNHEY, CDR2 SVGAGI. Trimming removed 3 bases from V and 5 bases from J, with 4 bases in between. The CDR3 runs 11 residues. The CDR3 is CASSYLETQYF. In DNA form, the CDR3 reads TGTGCCAGCAGTTATCTTGAGACCCAGTACTTC.

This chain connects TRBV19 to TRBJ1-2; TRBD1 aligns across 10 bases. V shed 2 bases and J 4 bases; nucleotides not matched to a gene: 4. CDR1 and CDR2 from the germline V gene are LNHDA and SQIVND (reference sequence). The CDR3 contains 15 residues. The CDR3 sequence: CASSITGTGAYGYTF. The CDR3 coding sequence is TGTGCCAGTAGTATAACCGGGACAGGGGCCTATGGCTACACCTTC.

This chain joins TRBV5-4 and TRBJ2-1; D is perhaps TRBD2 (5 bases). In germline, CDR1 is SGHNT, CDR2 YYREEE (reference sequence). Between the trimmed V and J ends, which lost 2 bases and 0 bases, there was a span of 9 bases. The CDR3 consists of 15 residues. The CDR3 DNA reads TGTGCCAGCAGCTTACCGGGATCCTCCTACAATGAGCAGTTCTTC. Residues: CASSLPGSSYNEQFF.

CDR3 region: CASSDGTAMNTEAFF. CDR3 nucleotides: TGCGCCAGCAGCGACGGGACAGCCATGAACACTGAAGCTTTCTTT. J is TRBJ1-1 and V is TRBV5-1; 7 bases are a match to TRBD1. V was clipped by 4 bases and J by 0 bases; unmatched bases: 6. From germline, CDR1 is SGHRS and CDR2 YFSETQ. This CDR3 contains 15 residues. The variable domain in full, completed from reference TRBV5-1 and TRBJ1-1, reads KAGVTQTPRYLIKTRGQQVTLSCSPISGHRSVSWYQQTPGQGLQFLFEYFSETQRNKGNFPGRFSGRQFSNSRSEMNVSTLELGDSALYLCASSDGTAMNTEAFFGQGTRLTVV.